Listed below are T cell receptor beta chains from one sample, sequenced in a study of shared clonotypes between healthy human individuals. Sequenced by immunoSEQ multiplex PCR; TCRdb stores in-frame clones only, minus some. The table has some 1.1 million clones, about 80% seen once. Sequenced: memory CD4+ T cells from PBMCs. These receptors were collected from a man aged 18 to 30 in good health. Some clones in this sample may be carry-over from other donors' samples. Both conserved end residues are part of each CDR3. D genes are given only for firm matches. Not every row has a clone size; where given, it reads once, few, many or a size class.

j_call clone_size v_call d_call cdr3_aa cdr3_nt
TRBJ1-2 - TRBV6-1 - CASSARVLGYTF TGTGCCAGCAGTGCCAGGGTTCTGGGCTACACCTTC
TRBJ2-3 once TRBV6-5 TRBD1 CASSYTGGGTDTQYF TGTGCCAGCAGTTACACAGGGGGAGGCACAGATACGCAGTATTTT
TRBJ2-5 - TRBV5-1 TRBD1 CASSWTRPGTGSLWFRETQYF TGCGCCAGCAGCTGGACGCGGCCTGGGACAGGGTCGTTATGGTTTCGGGAGACCCAGTACTTC
TRBJ1-4 - TRBV5-1 - CASSSLPNTLATNEKLFF TGCGCCAGCAGCTCCTTACCAAACACGCTAGCAACTAATGAAAAACTGTTTTTT
TRBJ2-5 - TRBV7-2 - CASSLLGGQETQYF TGTGCCAGCAGCTTATTAGGCGGACAAGAGACCCAGTACTTC
TRBJ2-7 - TRBV28 - CATYARVYEQYF TGTGCCACCTATGCGAGGGTTTACGAGCAGTACTTC
TRBJ1-1 few TRBV5-1 - CASKVREYLDTEAFF TGCGCCAGCAAGGTCAGGGAGTATTTGGACACTGAAGCTTTCTTT
TRBJ2-5 - TRBV5-6 - CASSLLRAGGETQYF TGTGCCAGCAGCTTGCTTCGGGCGGGCGGGGAGACCCAGTACTTC
TRBJ2-3 few TRBV30 - CAWRPTRSSFTDTQYF TGTGCCTGGAGGCCTACCCGGAGTAGTTTTACAGATACGCAGTATTTT
TRBJ1-2 - TRBV9 TRBD1 CASSTTGGALFGYTF TGTGCCAGCAGCACGACAGGGGGCGCTTTGTTTGGCTACACCTTC
TRBJ1-4 - TRBV21-1 - CASSLDRGLGGEKLFF TGTGCCAGCAGCCTCGATAGAGGACTCGGAGGTGAAAAACTGTTTTTT
TRBJ2-3 - TRBV11-2 - CASSWVTDTQYF TGTGCCAGCAGTTGGGTGACAGATACGCAGTATTTT
TRBJ2-7 - TRBV30 - CAWSSSGGSEQYF TGTGCCTGGAGCTCAAGTGGAGGGAGCGAGCAGTACTTC
TRBJ2-1 few TRBV2 - CASSNHAGSYNEQFF TGTGCCAGCAGCAACCACGCGGGCTCCTACAATGAGCAGTTCTTC
TRBJ2-1 once TRBV28 TRBD2 CASSSSGVSYNEQFF TGTGCCAGCAGCTCAAGCGGGGTTTCCTACAATGAGCAGTTCTTC
TRBJ1-2 - TRBV28 - CASSGGAMSNYGYTF TGTGCCAGCAGCGGAGGGGCAATGTCTAACTATGGCTACACCTTC
TRBJ2-1 many TRBV12-5 - CASGLGSPGNEQFF TGTGCTAGTGGTTTGGGTAGTCCGGGAAATGAGCAGTTCTTC
TRBJ2-7 - TRBV28 TRBD1 CASKPGQGSHEQYF TGTGCCAGCAAACCGGGACAGGGGTCCCACGAGCAGTACTTC
TRBJ1-2 - TRBV9 - CASSAKLANYGYTF TGTGCCAGCAGCGCCAAATTAGCTAACTATGGCTACACCTTC
TRBJ1-3 - TRBV14 TRBD1 CASSQGGTVGNTIYF TGTGCCAGCAGCCAAGGAGGGACAGTTGGAAACACCATATATTTT
TRBJ2-1 - TRBV5-4 TRBD1 CASSWDSYNEQFF TGTGCCAGCAGTTGGGACAGTTACAATGAGCAGTTCTTC
TRBJ2-7 - TRBV7-6 - CASSFEGSAGQYYEQYF TGTGCCAGCAGCTTTGAGGGTTCGGCGGGACAGTACTACGAGCAGTACTTC
TRBJ2-2 - TRBV28 TRBD2 CASSPRTSGRSGELFF TGTGCCAGCAGTCCCCGGACTAGCGGGAGAAGCGGGGAGCTGTTTTTT
TRBJ2-7 - TRBV19 TRBD2 CASSIRTSWEQYF TGTGCCAGTAGTATACGGACTAGCTGGGAGCAGTACTTC
TRBJ2-7 - TRBV11-2 - CASSLIGGPSTYEQYF TGTGCCAGCAGCTTAATCGGGGGACCCTCTACCTACGAGCAGTACTTC
TRBJ2-1 once TRBV15 TRBD2 CATSRESSGRGNEQFF TGTGCCACCAGCAGAGAGAGTAGCGGGAGAGGCAATGAGCAGTTCTTC